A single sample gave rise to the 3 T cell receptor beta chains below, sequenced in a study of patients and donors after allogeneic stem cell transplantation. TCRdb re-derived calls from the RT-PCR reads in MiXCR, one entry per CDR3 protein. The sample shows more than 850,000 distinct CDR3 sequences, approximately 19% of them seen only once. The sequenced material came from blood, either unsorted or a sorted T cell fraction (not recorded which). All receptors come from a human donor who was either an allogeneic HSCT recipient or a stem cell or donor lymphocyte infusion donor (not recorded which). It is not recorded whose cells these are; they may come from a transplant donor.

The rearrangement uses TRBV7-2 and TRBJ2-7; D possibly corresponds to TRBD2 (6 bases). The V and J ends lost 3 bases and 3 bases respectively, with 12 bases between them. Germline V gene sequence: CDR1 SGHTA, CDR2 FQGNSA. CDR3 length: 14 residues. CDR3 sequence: CASSFGTANYEQYF. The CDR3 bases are TGTGCCAGCAGCTTCGGGACTGCCAACTACGAGCAGTACTTC.

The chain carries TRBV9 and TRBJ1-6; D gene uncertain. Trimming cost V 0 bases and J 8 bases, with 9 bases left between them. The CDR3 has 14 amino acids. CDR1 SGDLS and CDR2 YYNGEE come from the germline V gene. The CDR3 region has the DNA TGTGCCAGCAGCGTAGTTGGGTCTGATTCACCCCTCCACTTT. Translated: CASSVVGSDSPLHF.

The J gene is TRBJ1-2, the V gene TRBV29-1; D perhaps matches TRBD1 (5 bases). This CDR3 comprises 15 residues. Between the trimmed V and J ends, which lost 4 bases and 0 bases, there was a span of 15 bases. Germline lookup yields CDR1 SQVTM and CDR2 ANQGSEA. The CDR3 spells CSVAELTEANYGYTF. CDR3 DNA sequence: TGCAGCGTTGCCGAGTTGACAGAAGCTAACTATGGCTACACCTTC.